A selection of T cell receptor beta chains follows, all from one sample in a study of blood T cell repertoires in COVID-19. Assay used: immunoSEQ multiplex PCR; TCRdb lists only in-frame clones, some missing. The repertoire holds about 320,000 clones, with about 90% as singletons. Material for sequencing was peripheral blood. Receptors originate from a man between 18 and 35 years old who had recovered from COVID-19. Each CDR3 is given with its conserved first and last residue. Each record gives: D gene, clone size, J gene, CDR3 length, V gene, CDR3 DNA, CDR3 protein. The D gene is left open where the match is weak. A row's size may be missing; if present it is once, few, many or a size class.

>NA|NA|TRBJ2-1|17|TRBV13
TGTGCCAGCAGCTTAAGTCCCCGCAGGTACACCTACAATGAGCAGTTCTTC
CASSLSPRRYTYNEQFF
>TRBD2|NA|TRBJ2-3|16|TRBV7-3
TGTGCCAGCAGCTTACTCGGGGGGGTTGGCACAGATACGCAGTATTTT
CASSLLGGVGTDTQYF
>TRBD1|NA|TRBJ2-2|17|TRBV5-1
TGCGCCAGCAGCTGGGTACAGGGGGCGAGCAGGGCCGGGGAGCTGTTTTTT
CASSWVQGASRAGELFF
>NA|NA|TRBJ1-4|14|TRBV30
TGTGCCTGGAGCCGAGGAGGGAGCGGAGAAAAACTGTTTTTT
CAWSRGGSGEKLFF
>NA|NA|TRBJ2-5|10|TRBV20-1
TGCAGTGCTAGTTCTGAGACCCAGTACTTC
CSASSETQYF
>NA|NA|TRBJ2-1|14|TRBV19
TGTGCCAGTCGGACGTTTTCTAGAGGGAATGAGCAGTTCTTC
CASRTFSRGNEQFF
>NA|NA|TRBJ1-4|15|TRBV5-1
TGCGCCAGCAGTAGGGGAGGGGTGACTAATGAAAAACTGTTTTTT
CASSRGGVTNEKLFF
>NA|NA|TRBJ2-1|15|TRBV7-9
TGTGCCAGCAGCTTAGCCGCGGCCACCGAAAATGAGCAGTTCTTC
CASSLAAATENEQFF
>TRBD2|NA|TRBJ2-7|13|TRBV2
TGTGCCAGCAGCCCGCTAGCGGGAGCCGAGCAGTACTTC
CASSPLAGAEQYF
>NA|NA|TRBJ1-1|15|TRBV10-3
TGTGCCATCAGTGAGGGGGGGGCAGGAGTAGTTGAAGCTTTCTTT
CAISEGGAGVVEAFF
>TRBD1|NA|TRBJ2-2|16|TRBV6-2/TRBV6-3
TGTGCCAGCAGTTACTTAGGGACAGTTGTAACCGGGGAGCTGTTTTTT
CASSYLGTVVTGELFF
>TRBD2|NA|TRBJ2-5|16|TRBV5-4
TGTGCCAGCAGCTTTGGACTAGCAGAAACTTTAGAGACCCAGTACTTC
CASSFGLAETLETQYF
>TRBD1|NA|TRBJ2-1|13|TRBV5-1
TGCGCCAGCAGCCTACAGGGGGCGGAGGAGCAGTTCTTC
CASSLQGAEEQFF
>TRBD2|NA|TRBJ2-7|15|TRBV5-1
TGCGCCAGCAGCCCCAGGACTAGCGGGCCCTACGAGCAGTACTTC
CASSPRTSGPYEQYF
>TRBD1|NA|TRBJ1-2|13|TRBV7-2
TGTGCCAGCAGTTCGGGACAGGGCTATGGCTACACCTTC
CASSSGQGYGYTF
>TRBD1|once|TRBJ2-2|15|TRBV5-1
TGCGCCAGCAGCGATCGGACAGGGGGCGCCGGGGAGCTGTTTTTT
CASSDRTGGAGELFF
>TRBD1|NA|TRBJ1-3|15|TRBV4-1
TGCGCCAGCAGCCAAGGGACAGGGGCTGGAAACACCATATATTTT
CASSQGTGAGNTIYF
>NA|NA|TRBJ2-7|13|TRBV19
TGTGCCAGTAGTCTCAAGGGGGGGTACGAGCAGTACTTC
CASSLKGGYEQYF
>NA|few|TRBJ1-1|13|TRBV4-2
TGTGCCAGCAGCCCCCAGGGGAACACTGAAGCTTTCTTT
CASSPQGNTEAFF
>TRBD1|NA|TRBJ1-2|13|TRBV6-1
TGTGCCAGCAGTGAGACAGGGATGGGCGGCTACACCTTC
CASSETGMGGYTF
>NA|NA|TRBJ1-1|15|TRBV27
TGTGCCAGCAGAGAAGCCGGGACATCGAACACTGAAGCTTTCTTT
CASREAGTSNTEAFF
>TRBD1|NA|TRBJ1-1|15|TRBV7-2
TGTGCCAGCAGCCCCCCGGGACAGCGGAACACTGAAGCTTTCTTT
CASSPPGQRNTEAFF
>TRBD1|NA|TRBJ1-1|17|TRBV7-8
TGTGCCAGCAGCTTACGGTCGGGACAGGGGATGAACACTGAAGCTTTCTTT
CASSLRSGQGMNTEAFF
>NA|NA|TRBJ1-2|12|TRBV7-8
TGTGCCAGCAGCCCCTTACCTCCTAGCTACACCTTC
CASSPLPPSYTF
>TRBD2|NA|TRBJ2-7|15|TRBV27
TGTGCCAGCAGCGGCGGAGCGGGAGTAATCGACGAGCAGTACTTC
CASSGGAGVIDEQYF
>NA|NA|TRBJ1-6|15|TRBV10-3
TGTGCCATCAGTGAGTCGCCTCAGACGGGTTCACCCCTCCACTTT
CAISESPQTGSPLHF
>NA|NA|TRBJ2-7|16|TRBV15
TGTGCCACCAGCAGAGATTGGGGGACACCAGCAGTAGAGCAGTACTTC
CATSRDWGTPAVEQYF
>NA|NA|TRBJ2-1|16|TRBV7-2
TGTGCCAGCAGCTTAGGCCCCGGTTCAGCGCTGAATGAGCAGTTCTTC
CASSLGPGSALNEQFF
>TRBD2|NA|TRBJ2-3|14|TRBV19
TGTGCCACCTCTCCCAGACTAGCAACAGATACGCAGTATTTT
CATSPRLATDTQYF
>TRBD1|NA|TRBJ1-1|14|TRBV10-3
TGTGCCATCAGTACGGGACAGGGGAACACTGAAGCTTTCTTT
CAISTGQGNTEAFF
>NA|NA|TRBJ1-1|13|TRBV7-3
TGTGCCAGCAGCTCAGGGATGAACACTGAAGCTTTCTTT
CASSSGMNTEAFF
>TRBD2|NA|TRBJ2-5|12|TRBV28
TGTGCCAGCAGCAGAGCGGGGGGGACCCAGTACTTC
CASSRAGGTQYF
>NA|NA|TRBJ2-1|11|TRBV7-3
TGTGCCAGCAGCTTAAACGGTGAGCAGTTCTTC
CASSLNGEQFF
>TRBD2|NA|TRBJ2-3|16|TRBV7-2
TGTGCCAGCAGCAAGACGGCGGGGGGGTTGGCAGATACGCAGTATTTT
CASSKTAGGLADTQYF
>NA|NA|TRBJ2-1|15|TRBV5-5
TGTGCCAGCAGCTTTACAGGGCTTACCTACAATGAGCAGTTCTTC
CASSFTGLTYNEQFF
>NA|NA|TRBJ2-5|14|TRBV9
TGTGCCAGCAGCGTAAGCGGTCCCCAAGAGACCCAGTACTTC
CASSVSGPQETQYF
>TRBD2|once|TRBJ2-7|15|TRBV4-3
TGCGCCAGCAGCCAAGACTGGGGGGGTTTATACGAGCAGTACTTC
CASSQDWGGLYEQYF
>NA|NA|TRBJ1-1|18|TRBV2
TGTGCCAGCAGTGGGCCTCATTCAGGACACCCCAGGGACACTGAAGCTTTCTTT
CASSGPHSGHPRDTEAFF
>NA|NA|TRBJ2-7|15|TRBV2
TGTGCCAGCAAAACCCGGGACATGTATTCCTACGAGCAGTACTTC
CASKTRDMYSYEQYF
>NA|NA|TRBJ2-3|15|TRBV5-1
TGCGCCAGCAGCTTGCAAAGAGCTGGCACAGATACGCAGTATTTT
CASSLQRAGTDTQYF
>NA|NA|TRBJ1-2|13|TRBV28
TGTGCCAGCAGTTCTACGGGGAACTATGGCTACACCTTC
CASSSTGNYGYTF
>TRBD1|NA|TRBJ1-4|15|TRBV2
TGTGCCAGCAGTGAGATTTGGACAGGGGGTGAAAAACTGTTTTTT
CASSEIWTGGEKLFF
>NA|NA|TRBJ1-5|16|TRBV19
TGTGCCAGTAGTATCTCTTCAGGGCGTAGCAATCAGCCCCAGCATTTT
CASSISSGRSNQPQHF
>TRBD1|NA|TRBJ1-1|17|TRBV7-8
TGTGCCAGCAGCTTAGGGGCTGGGGACAGGTCGAACACTGAAGCTTTCTTT
CASSLGAGDRSNTEAFF
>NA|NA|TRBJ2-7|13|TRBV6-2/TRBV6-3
TGTGCCAGCAGTTACCAGGCGCACTACGAGCAGTACTTC
CASSYQAHYEQYF
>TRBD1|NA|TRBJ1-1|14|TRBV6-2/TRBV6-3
TGTGCCAGCAGTCGTCCGGGACAGGGGATGATCGCTTTCTTT
CASSRPGQGMIAFF
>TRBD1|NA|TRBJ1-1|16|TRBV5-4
TGTGCCAGCAGCCTCCGGGACAGGGGATCGAACACTGAAGCTTTCTTT
CASSLRDRGSNTEAFF
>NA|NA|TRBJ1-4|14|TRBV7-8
TGTGCCAGCAGGACGGGCCCTCGGGGTGAAAAACTGTTTTTT
CASRTGPRGEKLFF
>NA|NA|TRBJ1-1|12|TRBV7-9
TGTGCCAGCACCCTGGGAGGGACTGAAGCTTTCTTT
CASTLGGTEAFF